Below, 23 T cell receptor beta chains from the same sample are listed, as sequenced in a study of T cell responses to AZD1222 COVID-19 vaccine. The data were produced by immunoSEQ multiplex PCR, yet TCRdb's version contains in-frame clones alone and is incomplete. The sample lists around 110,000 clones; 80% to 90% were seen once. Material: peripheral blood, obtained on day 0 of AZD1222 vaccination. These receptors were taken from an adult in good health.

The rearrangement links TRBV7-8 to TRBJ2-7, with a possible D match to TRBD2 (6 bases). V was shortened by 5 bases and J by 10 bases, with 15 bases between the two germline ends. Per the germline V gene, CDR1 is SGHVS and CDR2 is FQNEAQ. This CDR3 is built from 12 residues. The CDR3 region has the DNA TGTGCCAGCAGCCAAGGGACTGTGCGCCAGTACTTC. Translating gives CASSQGTVRQYF.

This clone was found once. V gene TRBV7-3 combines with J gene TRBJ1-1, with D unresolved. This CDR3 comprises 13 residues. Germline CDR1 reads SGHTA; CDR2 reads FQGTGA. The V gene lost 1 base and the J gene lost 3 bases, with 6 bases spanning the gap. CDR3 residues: CASSLSQDTEAFF. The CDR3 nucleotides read TGTGCCAGCAGCTTAAGCCAGGACACTGAAGCTTTCTTT.

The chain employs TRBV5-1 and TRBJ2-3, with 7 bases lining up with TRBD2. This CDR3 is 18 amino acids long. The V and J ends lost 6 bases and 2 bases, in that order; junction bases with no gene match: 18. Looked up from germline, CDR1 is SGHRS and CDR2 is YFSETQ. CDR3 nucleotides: TGCGCCAGCAAGCAGCGCCCTTCCGGGGGGTTTGACACAGATACGCAGTATTTT. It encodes CASKQRPSGGFDTDTQYF.

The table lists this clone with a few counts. Here the CDR3 reads CASSPRGADPEQYF. CDR3 bases: TGTGCCAGCAGCCCCCGAGGGGCAGACCCCGAGCAGTACTTC. The chain is built from TRBV3-1 (or the pseudogene TRBV3-2) and TRBJ2-7; D is tentatively TRBD1 or TRBD2 (5 bases each). V was pared by 4 bases and J by 6 bases, with 16 bases between. Germline-derived CDR1 and CDR2 are LGHDT and YNNKEL (reference sequence). The CDR3 is 14 residues long.

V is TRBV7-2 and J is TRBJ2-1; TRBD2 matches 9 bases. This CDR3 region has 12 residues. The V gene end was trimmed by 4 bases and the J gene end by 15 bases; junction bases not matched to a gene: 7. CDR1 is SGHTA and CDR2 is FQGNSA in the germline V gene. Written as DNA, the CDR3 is TGTGCCAGCAGCTCCCGACTAGCGGCCCGGTTCTTC. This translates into CASSSRLAARFF.

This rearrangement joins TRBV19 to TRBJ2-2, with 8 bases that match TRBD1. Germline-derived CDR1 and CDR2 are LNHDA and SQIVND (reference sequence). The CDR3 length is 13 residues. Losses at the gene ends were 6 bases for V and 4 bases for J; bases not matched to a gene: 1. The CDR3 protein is CASRTGATGELFF. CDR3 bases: TGTGCCAGTAGGACAGGGGCCACCGGGGAGCTGTTTTTT.

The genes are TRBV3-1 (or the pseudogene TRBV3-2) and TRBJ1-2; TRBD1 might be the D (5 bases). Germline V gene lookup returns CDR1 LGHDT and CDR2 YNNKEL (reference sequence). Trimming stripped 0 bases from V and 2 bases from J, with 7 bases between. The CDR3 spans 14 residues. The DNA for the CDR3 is TGTGCCAGCAGCCAAGATGAGGGGAACTATGGCTACACCTTC. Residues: CASSQDEGNYGYTF.

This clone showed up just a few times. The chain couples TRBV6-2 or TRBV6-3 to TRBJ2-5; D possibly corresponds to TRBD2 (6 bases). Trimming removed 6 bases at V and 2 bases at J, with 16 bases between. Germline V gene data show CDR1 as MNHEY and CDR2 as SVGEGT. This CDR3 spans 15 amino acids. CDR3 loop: CASSVQASAQETQYF. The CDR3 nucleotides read TGTGCCAGCAGCGTACAGGCTAGCGCTCAAGAGACCCAGTACTTC.

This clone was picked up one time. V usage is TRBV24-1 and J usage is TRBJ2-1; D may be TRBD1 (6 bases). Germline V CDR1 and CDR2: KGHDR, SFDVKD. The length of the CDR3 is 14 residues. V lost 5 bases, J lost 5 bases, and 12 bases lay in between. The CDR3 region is CATSGAGAHNEQFF. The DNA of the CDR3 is TGTGCCACCAGTGGGGCAGGGGCCCACAATGAGCAGTTCTTC.

CDR3 amino acids: CASRTYDLGQPQHF. The CDR3 coding sequence is TGTGCCAGTCGTACGTACGATTTGGGGCAGCCCCAGCATTTT. The rearrangement links TRBV19 to TRBJ1-5; the D is unclear. Trimming removed 8 bases from V and 7 bases from J, with 18 bases in between. This CDR3 contains 14 residues. Looked up from germline, CDR1 is LNHDA and CDR2 is SQIVND (reference sequence).

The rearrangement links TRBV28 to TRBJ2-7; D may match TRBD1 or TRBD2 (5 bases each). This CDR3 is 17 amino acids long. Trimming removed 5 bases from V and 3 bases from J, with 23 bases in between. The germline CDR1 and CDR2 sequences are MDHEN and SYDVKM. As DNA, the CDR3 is TGTGCCAGCAGTCCACTCTTCACGGGACCGGGAAACTACGAGCAGTACTTC. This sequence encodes CASSPLFTGPGNYEQYF.

CDR3 loop: CASSRHREKETQYF. The DNA for the CDR3 is TGCGCCAGCAGTCGGCACCGGGAAAAGGAGACCCAGTACTTC. The rearrangement joins TRBV4-3 to TRBJ2-5, with a weak D call TRBD2 (5 bases). This CDR3 contains 14 residues. The V gene's germline CDR1 is LGHNA and CDR2 YSLEER. V shed 6 bases and J shed 5 bases, with 16 bases lying between them.

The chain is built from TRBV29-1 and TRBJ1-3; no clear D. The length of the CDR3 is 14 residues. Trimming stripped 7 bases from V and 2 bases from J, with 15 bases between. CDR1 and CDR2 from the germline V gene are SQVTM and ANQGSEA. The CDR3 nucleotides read TGCAGCGCTGACGTCGAGAGCCCTGGAAACACCATATATTTT. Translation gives CSADVESPGNTIYF.

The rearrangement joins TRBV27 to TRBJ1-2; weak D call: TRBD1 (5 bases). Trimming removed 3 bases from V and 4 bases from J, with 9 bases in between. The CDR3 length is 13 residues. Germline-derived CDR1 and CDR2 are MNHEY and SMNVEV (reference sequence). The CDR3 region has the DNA TGTGCCAGCAGTTTTGGGGGATCCTATGGCTACACCTTC. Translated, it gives CASSFGGSYGYTF.

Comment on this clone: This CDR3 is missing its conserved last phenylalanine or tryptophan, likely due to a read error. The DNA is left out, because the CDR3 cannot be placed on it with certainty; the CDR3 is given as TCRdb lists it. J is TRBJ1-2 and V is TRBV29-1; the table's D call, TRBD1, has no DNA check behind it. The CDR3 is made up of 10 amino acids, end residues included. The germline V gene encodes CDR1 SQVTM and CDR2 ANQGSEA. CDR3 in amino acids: CSVPRTGTSL.

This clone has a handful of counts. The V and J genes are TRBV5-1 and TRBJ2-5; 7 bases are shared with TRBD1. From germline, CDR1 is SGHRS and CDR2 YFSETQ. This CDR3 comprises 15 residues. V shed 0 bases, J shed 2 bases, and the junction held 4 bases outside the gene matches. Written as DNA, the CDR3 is TGCGCCAGCAGCTTGGTGGCAGGGGGTCAAGAGACCCAGTACTTC. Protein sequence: CASSLVAGGQETQYF.

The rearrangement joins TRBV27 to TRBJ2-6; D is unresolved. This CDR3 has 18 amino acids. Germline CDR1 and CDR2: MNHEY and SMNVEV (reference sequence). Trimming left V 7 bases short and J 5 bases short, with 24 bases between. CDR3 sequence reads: CASTPFWANSGRANVLTF. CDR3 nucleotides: TGTGCCAGCACCCCCTTTTGGGCCAACTCTGGTCGGGCCAACGTCCTGACTTTC.

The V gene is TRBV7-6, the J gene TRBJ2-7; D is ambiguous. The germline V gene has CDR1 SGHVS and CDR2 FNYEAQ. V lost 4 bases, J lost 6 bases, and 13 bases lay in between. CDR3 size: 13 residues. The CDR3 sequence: CASSSSTWGEQYF. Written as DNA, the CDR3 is TGTGCCAGCAGCTCCAGTACCTGGGGCGAGCAGTACTTC.

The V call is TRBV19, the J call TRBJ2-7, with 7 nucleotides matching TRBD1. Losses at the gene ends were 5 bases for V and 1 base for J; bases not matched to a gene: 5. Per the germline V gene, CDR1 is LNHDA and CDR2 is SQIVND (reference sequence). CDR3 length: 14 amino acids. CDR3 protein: CASSGQVLSYEQYF. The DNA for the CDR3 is TGTGCCAGTAGTGGACAGGTCCTATCCTACGAGCAGTACTTC. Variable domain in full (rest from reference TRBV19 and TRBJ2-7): DGGITQSPKYLFRKEGQNVTLSCEQNLNHDAMYWYRQDPGQGLRLIYYSQIVNDFQKGDIAEGYSVSREKKESFPLTVTSAQKNPTAFYLCASSGQVLSYEQYFGPGTRLTVT.

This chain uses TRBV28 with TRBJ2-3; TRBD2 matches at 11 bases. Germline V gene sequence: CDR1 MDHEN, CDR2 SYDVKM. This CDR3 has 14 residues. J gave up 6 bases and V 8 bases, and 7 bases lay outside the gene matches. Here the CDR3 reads CASLLAGALDTQYF. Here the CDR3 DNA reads TGTGCCAGCCTACTAGCGGGGGCCCTTGATACGCAGTATTTT.

CDR3 region: CASSLGGRGLEQYF. CDR3 nucleotides: TGTGCCAGCAGCTTAGGGGGCAGGGGGCTCGAGCAGTACTTC. The chain joins TRBV13 to TRBJ2-7; TRBD1 aligns across 8 bases. Germline V lookup: CDR1 PRHDT, CDR2 FYEKMQ (reference sequence). V gave up 0 bases and J gave up 6 bases; unmatched junction bases: 4. CDR3 length: 14 residues.

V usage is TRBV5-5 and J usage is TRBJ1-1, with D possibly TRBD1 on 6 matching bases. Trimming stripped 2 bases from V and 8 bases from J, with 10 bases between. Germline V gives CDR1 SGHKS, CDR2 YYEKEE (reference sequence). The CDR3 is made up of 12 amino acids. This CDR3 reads CASSFSDREAFF. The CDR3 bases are TGTGCCAGCAGCTTTTCGGACAGAGAAGCTTTCTTT.

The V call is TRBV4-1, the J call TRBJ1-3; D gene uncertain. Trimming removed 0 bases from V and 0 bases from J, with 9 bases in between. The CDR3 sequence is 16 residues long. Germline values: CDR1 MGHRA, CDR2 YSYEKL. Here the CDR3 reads CASSQEVRLSGNTIYF. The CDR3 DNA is TGCGCCAGCAGCCAAGAGGTCCGTCTCTCTGGAAACACCATATATTTT.